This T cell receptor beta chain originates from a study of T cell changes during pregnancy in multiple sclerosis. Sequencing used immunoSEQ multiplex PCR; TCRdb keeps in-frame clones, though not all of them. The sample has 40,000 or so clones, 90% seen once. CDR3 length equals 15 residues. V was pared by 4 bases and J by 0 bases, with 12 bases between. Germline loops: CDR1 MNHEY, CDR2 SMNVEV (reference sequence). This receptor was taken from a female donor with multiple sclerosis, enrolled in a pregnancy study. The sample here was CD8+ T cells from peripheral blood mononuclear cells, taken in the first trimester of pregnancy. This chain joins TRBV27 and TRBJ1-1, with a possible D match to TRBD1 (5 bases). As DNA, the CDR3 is TGTGCCAGCAGTTCAATTCAGGGTATGAACACTGAAGCTTTCTTT. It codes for CASSSIQGMNTEAFF.